The entry that follows covers one TCR beta chain sequence. No antigen is known for it. With 11 bases removed from V and 5 bases from J, the gap between germline ends came to 15 bases. Germline lookup yields CDR1 SGHTA and CDR2 FQGNSA. The CDR3 sequence is 12 residues long. This record comes from a study of PD-L1 blockade in urothelial cancer. Study context: At 3 weeks (second dose) and 6 weeks after starting treatment, blood was analyzed.

Here immunoSEQ multiplex PCR was the method, and the copy in TCRdb shows in-frame clones only, minus some. The repertoire holds 29,000 or so clones, with about four fifths as singletons. Findings and caveats of the study: Below-median pretreatment blood TCR clonality was associated with improved progression-free and overall survival. Greater 3-week expansion of tumor-associated blood clones was recorded for durable-benefit patients.

Time point here: peripheral blood 6 weeks after treatment start. Between 1 and 8 samples per patient were obtained, pretreatment and on-treatment. The receptor was derived from a man aged 65 to 85 with urothelial cancer. This sequence joins TRBV7-2 and TRBJ1-2; D not resolved. This specimen consisted of PBMCs, obtained around atezolizumab (anti-PD-L1) treatment. CDR3 in amino acids: CAGRSASYGYTF. The CDR3, as DNA: TGTGCCGGTCGGTCTGCATCTTATGGCTACACCTTC.